This T cell receptor beta chain was captured in a study of blood T cell repertoires in COVID-19 (dated by TCRdb to 2018 to 2021). Notes on the research overall: Collaborator samples came from the United States, Italy and Spain and covered acute and convalescent phases of COVID-19. The prospective study material was composed of cDNA or gDNA derived from T cells, B-cell-depleted T cells, or PBMCs. Deeply sampled blood TCRbeta repertoires from subjects exposed to, actively infected with, or recovered from COVID-19 were included in the dataset. The repertoires were released in a freely available public database meant as a resource for research on the immune response to SARS-CoV-2. The samples were drawn from two sources: the first 160 participants of the ongoing ImmuneRACE study, and over 1,000 subjects contributed by 6 global collaborators. A de-identified subject ID, COVID-19 status, age in years and sex were almost always included in the sample metadata. Where HLA class I and class II types were available, the types were taken from metadata supplied by the sample provider, not from assay-based typing.

V and J are truncated by 6 bases and 4 bases respectively, leaving an intervening sequence of 15 bases. The CDR3 numbers 15 residues from cysteine through phenylalanine. Solely the CDR3 DNA is kept, with 45 bases framed from the first base. CDR1 and CDR2 are drawn from the germline V gene: SGHVS, FQNEAQ. Collaborating institutions collected whole blood in K2EDTA tubes following their own protocols. For TCRbeta analysis, collaborator samples were shipped as frozen whole blood, as isolated PBMCs, or as DNA extracted from either sample type. In this sample, this clone turned up a few times. It has no known antigen specificity. Per-nucleotide qualities are absent, and no much larger clonotype sits a single base away. The full study reports these points: The quantity of clinical and demographic metadata differed by source and by participant and was supplied without curation.

The immunoSEQ Assay, a bias-controlled multiplex PCR, was used to amplify TCRbeta CDR3 regions from genomic DNA. Per the source publication's procedure: Within the assay, amplification of reference gene primers was used to estimate how many nucleated cells each sample contained. Sequence reads were collapsed and filtered to measure the absolute abundance of every unique TCRbeta CDR3 rearrangement. For each sample, productive Simpson clonality was calculated as the square root of Simpson's diversity index over productive rearrangements. TCRdb carries this immuneACCESS record with in-frame sequences only. Its versions omit some clonotypes, under half of them owing to an unresolved V gene in the studies checked, with the rest unexplained. From that table come the V and J calls and clone size; the DNA was used to work out D and trimming. This sample lists 150,000 to 200,000 clones; approximately 80% were detected once. Approximately 15% of the sample belongs to the ten largest clones.

The chain joins TRBV7-8 to TRBJ1-4; tentative D gene TRBD1, with 5 bases matching. The material sequenced was peripheral blood. This clonotype was obtained from a woman of 80 years or more with acute or convalescent COVID-19. The sequenced DNA: TGTGCCAGCAGTCCTCGGGGACTTTTTAATGAAAAACTGTTTTTT. The encoded protein is CASSPRGLFNEKLFF.